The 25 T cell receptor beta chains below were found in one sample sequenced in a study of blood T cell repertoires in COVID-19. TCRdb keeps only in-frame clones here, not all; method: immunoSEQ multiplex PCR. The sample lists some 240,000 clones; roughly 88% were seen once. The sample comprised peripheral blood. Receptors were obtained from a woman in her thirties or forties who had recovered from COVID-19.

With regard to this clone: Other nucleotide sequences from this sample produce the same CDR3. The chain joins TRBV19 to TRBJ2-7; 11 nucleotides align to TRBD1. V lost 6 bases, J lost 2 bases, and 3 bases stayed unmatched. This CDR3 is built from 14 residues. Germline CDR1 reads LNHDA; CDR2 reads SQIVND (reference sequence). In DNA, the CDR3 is TGTGCCAGTAGCCCGGGACAGGGGGCCTACGAGCAGTACTTC. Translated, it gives CASSPGQGAYEQYF.

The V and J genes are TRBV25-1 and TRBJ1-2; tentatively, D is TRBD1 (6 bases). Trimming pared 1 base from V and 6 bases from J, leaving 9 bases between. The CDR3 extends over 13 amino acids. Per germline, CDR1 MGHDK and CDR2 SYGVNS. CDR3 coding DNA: TGTGCCAGCAGTGAATGGCCAGGGGATGGCTACACCTTC. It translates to CASSEWPGDGYTF.

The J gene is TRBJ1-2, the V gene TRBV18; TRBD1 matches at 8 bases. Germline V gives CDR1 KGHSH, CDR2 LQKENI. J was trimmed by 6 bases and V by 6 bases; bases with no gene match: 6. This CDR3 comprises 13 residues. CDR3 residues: CASSLTTGDGYTF. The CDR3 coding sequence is TGTGCCAGCTCCCTAACGACAGGGGATGGCTACACCTTC.

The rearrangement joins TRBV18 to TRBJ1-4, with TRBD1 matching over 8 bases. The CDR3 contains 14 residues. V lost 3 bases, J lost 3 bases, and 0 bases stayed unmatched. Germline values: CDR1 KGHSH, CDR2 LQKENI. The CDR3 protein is CASSPGQANEKLFF. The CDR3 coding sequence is TGTGCCAGCTCACCGGGACAGGCTAATGAAAAACTGTTTTTT.

The DNA of the CDR3 is TGTGCCAGCAGCCCAGCGGGGGGGCAGACAGATACGCAGTATTTT. Translated: CASSPAGGQTDTQYF. The J gene is TRBJ2-3, the V gene TRBV7-6; 10 nucleotides align to TRBD2. This CDR3 contains 15 residues. V gave up 5 bases and J gave up 3 bases; unmatched junction bases: 5. Germline lookup yields CDR1 SGHVS and CDR2 FNYEAQ.

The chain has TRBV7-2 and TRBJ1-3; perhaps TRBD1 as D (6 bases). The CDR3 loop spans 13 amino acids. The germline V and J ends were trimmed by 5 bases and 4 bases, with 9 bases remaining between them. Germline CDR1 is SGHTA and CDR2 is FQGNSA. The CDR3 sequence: CASSPDRGNTIYF. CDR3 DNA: TGTGCCAGCAGCCCGGACAGAGGAAACACCATATATTTT.

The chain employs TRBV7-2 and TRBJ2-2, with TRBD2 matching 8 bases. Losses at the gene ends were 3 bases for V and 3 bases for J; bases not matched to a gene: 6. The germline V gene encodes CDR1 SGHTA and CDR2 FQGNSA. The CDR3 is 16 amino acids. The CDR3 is CASSFYAGGDTGELFF. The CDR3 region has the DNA TGTGCCAGCAGCTTTTACGCGGGGGGAGACACCGGGGAGCTGTTTTTT.

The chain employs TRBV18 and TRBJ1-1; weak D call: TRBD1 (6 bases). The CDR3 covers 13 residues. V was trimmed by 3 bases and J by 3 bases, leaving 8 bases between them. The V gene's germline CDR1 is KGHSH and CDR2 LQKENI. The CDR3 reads CASSPRGDTEAFF. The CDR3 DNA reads TGTGCCAGCTCACCCAGGGGTGACACTGAAGCTTTCTTT. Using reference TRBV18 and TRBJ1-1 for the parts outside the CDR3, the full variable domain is NAGVMQNPRHLVRRRGQEARLRCSPMKGHSHVYWYRQLPEEGLKFMVYLQKENIIDESGMPKERFSAEFPKEGPSILRIQQVVRGDSAAYFCASSPRGDTEAFFGQGTRLTVV.

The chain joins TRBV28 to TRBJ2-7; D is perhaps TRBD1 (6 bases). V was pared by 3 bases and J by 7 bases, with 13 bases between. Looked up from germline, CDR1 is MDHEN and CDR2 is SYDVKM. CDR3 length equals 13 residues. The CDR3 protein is CASSLGAVREQYF. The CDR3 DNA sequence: TGTGCCAGCAGTTTGGGGGCAGTCAGGGAGCAGTACTTC.

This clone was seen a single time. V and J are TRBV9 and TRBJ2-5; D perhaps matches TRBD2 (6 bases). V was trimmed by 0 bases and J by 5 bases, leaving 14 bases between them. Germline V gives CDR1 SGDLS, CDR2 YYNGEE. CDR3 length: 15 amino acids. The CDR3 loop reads CASSVGLGRGETQYF. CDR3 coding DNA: TGTGCCAGCAGCGTAGGGCTCGGCCGGGGGGAGACCCAGTACTTC.

The CDR3 here is CASGGQGINTGELFF. Written as DNA, the CDR3 is TGTGCCAGCGGAGGACAGGGTATAAACACCGGGGAGCTGTTTTTT. This sequence joins TRBV2 and TRBJ2-2, with 8 bases matching TRBD1. There are 15 residues in the CDR3. Germline assignment: CDR1 SNHLY and CDR2 FYNNEI. The trim removed 8 bases at V and 2 bases at J, leaving 7 bases unmatched.

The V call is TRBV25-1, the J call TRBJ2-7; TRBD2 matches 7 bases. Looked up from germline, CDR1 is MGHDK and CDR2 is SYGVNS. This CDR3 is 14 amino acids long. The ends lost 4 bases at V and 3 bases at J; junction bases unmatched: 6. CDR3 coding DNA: TGTGCCAGCAGTGTGGCTAGCGGCCACTACGAGCAGTACTTC. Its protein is CASSVASGHYEQYF.

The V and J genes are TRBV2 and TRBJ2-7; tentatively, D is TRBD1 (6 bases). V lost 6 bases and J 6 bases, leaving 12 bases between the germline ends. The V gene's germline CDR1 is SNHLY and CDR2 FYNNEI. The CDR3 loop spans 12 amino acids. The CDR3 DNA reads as TGTGCCAGCAGGGTGGACAGTTCCGAGCAGTACTTC. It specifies CASRVDSSEQYF.

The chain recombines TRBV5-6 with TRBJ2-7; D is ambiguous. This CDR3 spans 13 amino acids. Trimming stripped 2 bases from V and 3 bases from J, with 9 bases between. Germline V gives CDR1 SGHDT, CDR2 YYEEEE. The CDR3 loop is CASSLKNIYEQYF. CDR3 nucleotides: TGTGCCAGCAGCTTAAAGAACATCTACGAGCAGTACTTC.

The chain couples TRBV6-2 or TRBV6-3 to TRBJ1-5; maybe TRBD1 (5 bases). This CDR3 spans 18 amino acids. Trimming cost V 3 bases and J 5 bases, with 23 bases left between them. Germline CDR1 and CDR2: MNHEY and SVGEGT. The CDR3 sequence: CASSYSLGKGISDQPQHF. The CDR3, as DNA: TGTGCCAGCAGTTATAGTCTGGGTAAGGGGATCAGCGATCAGCCCCAGCATTTT.

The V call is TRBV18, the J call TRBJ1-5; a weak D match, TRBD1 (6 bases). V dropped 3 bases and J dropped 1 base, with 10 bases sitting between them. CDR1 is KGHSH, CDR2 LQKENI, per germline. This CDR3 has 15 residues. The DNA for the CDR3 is TGTGCCAGCTCACCGTCAGGACAGAGCAATCAGCCCCAGCATTTT. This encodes CASSPSGQSNQPQHF.

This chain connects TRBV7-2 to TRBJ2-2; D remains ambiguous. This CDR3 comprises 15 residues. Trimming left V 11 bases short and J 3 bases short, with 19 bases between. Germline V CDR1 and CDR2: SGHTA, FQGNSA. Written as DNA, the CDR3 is TGTGCCCAAGGTTTGTCGGCCGCGGACACCGGGGAGCTGTTTTTT. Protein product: CAQGLSAADTGELFF.

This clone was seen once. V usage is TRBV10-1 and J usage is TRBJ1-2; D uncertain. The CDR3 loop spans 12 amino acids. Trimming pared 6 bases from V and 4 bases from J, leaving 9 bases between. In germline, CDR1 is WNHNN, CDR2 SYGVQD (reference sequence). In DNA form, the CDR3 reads TGCGCCAGCAGAAAACAGCCCTATGGCTACACCTTC. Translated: CASRKQPYGYTF.

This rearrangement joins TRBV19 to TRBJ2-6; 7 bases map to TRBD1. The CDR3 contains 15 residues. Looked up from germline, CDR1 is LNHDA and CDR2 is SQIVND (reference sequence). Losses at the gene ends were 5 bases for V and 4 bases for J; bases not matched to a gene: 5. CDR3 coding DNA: TGTGCCAGTAGTTCCGACAGGGTAGGGGCCAACGTCCTGACTTTC. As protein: CASSSDRVGANVLTF. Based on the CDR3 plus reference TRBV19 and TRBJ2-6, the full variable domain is DGGITQSPKYLFRKEGQNVTLSCEQNLNHDAMYWYRQDPGQGLRLIYYSQIVNDFQKGDIAEGYSVSREKKESFPLTVTSAQKNPTAFYLCASSSDRVGANVLTFGAGSRLTVL.

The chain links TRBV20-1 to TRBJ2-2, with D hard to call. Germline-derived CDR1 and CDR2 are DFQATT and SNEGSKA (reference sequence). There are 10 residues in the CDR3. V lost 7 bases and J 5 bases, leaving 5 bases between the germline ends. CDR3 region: CSVRTGELFF. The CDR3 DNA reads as TGCAGTGTACGGACCGGGGAGCTGTTTTTT.

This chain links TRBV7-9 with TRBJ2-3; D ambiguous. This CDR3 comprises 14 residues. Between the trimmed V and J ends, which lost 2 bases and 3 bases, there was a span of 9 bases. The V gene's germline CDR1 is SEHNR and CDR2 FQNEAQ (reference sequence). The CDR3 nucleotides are TGTGCCAGCAGCTTACGGTCCCATACAGATACGCAGTATTTT. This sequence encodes CASSLRSHTDTQYF.

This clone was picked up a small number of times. CDR3 region: CASSPQASNQPQHF. The DNA of the CDR3 is TGTGCCAGCAGTCCTCAGGCGAGCAATCAGCCCCAGCATTTT. The V call is TRBV3-1 (or the pseudogene TRBV3-2), the J call TRBJ1-5; D ambiguous. V gave up 6 bases and J gave up 1 base, with 10 bases separating them. Germline-derived CDR1 and CDR2 are LGHDT and YNNKEL (reference sequence). The CDR3 spans 14 residues.

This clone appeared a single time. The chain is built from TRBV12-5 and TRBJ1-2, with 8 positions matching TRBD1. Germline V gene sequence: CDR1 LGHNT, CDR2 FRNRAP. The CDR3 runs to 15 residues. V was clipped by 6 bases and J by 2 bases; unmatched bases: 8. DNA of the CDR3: TGTGCTAGTGGCCATGACAGGGGCGGAAACTATGGCTACACCTTC. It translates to CASGHDRGGNYGYTF.

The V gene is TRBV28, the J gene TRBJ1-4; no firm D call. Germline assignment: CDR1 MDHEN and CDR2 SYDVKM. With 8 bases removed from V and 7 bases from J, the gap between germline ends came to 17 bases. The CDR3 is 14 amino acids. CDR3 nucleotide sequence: TGTGCCAGCTTTCCCAACGGGAGGAGTGAAAAACTGTTTTTT. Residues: CASFPNGRSEKLFF. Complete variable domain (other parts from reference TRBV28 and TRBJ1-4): DVKVTQSSRYLVKRTGEKVFLECVQDMDHENMFWYRQDPGLGLRLIYFSYDVKMKEKGDIPEGYSVSREKKERFSLILESASTNQTSMYLCASFPNGRSEKLFFGSGTQLSVL.

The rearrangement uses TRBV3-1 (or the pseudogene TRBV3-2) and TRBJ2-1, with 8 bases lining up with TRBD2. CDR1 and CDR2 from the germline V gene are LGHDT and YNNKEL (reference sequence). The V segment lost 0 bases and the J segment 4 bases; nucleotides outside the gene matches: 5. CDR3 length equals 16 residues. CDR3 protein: CASSQDRSGGYNEQFF. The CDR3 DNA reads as TGTGCCAGCAGCCAAGATAGGAGCGGGGGATACAATGAGCAGTTCTTC.